The clone carrying this TCR beta chain was counted only a few times. This specimen belongs to a study of blood T cell repertoires in COVID-19. The data were produced by immunoSEQ multiplex PCR, yet TCRdb's version contains in-frame clones alone and is incomplete. Among tens of thousands of clones listed, around 68% were seen once. CDR1 is LGHNA and CDR2 is YNFKEQ in the germline V gene. CDR3 length: 14 amino acids. Between the trimmed V and J ends, which lost 1 base and 7 bases, there was a span of 8 bases. The gene calls are TRBV4-2 and TRBJ1-6, with D possibly matching TRBD1 (6 bases). The sequenced sample was peripheral blood. This clonotype was sampled from a woman aged 70 to 79 with acute or convalescent COVID-19. The CDR3 DNA reads TGTGCCAGCAGCCAAGCAGGGGTCAATTCACCCCTCCACTTT. Translating gives CASSQAGVNSPLHF.